The TCR beta chain under discussion was sequenced for a study of beta chain features in type 1 diabetes. General observations from the study: In every one of the four CD4+ subsets, TCRB CDR3s were moderately but significantly shorter in Type 1 diabetes patients.

A remark on this clone: No antigen is known for it.

The sequenced template was cDNA made from the entire isolated RNA. Read counts averaged about 3.57 million for samples of naive, central memory and regulatory T cells. Profiling relied on immunoSEQ multiplex PCR, and the TCRdb table lists in-frame clones only, not all of them. There are 600,000 to 750,000 clones in the sample; around 12% occur only once, and around 0.12% lies in the top ten. Sequencing was performed on naive CD4+ T cells from blood. The sequence came from a man between 25 and 39 years old with type 1 diabetes.

The CDR3: CASSLRSGLLAGGTDTQYF. In DNA form, the CDR3 reads TGCGCCAGCAGCTTGCGGAGCGGACTCCTAGCGGGGGGCACAGATACGCAGTATTTT. The V gene is TRBV5-1, the J gene TRBJ2-3; 10 bases match TRBD2. CDR1 SGHRS and CDR2 YFSETQ come from the germline V gene. V trimming: 1 base; J trimming: 1 base; junction bases outside the gene matches: 12. CDR3 size: 19 residues.